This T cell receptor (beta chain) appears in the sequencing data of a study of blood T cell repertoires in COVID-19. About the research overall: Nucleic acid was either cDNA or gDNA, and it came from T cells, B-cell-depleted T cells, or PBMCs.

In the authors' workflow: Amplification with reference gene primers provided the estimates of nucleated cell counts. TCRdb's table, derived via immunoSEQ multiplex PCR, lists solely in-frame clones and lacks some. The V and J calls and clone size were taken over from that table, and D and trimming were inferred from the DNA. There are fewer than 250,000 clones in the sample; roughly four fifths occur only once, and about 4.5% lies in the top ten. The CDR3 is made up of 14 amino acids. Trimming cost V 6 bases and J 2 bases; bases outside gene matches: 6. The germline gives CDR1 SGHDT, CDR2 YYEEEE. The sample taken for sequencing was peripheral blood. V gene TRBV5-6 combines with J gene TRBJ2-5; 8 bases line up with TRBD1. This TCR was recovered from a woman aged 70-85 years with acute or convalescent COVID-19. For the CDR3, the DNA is TGTGCCAGCACCTGGACAGGGACGCAAGAGACCCAGTACTTC. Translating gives CASTWTGTQETQYF.